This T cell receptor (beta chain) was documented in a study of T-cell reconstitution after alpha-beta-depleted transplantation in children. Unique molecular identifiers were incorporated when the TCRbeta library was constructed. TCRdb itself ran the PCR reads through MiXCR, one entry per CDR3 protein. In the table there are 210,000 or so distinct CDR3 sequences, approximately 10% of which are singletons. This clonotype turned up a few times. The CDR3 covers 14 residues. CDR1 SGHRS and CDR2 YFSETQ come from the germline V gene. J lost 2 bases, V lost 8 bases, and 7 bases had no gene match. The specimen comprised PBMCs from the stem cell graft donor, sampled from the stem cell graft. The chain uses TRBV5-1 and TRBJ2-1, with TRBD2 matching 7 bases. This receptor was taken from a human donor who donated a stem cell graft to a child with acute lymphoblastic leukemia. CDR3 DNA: TGCGCCAGTAAACTAGCGTTAGCCTACAATGAGCAGTTCTTC. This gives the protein CASKLALAYNEQFF.